The 21 T cell receptor beta chains given below trace back to one sample, sequenced in a study of control samples from healthy donors and cancer patients. Here immunoSEQ multiplex PCR was the method, and the copy in TCRdb shows in-frame clones only, minus some. The sample yields roughly 130,000 clones, approximately 91% seen once. The sequencing input was blood. The receptor source for this set is a man over 45 in good health.

The chain employs TRBV7-9 and TRBJ2-2, with 8 bases lining up with TRBD2. This CDR3 contains 14 residues. From germline, CDR1 is SEHNR and CDR2 FQNEAQ (reference sequence). Trimming took 5 bases from V and 5 from J; bases not matched to a gene: 4. The CDR3 DNA is TGTGCCAGCAGCCTTCGGGAGGGGACCGGGGAGCTGTTTTTT. Its protein is CASSLREGTGELFF.

This clone was seen more than once but under ten times. V gene TRBV28 combines with J gene TRBJ1-1; D not certain. The length of the CDR3 is 16 residues. Trimming took 4 bases from V and 1 from J, leaving 16 bases between them. CDR1 and CDR2 (germline): MDHEN, SYDVKM. This CDR3 reads CASSSILRTGNTEAFF. CDR3 sequence (DNA): TGTGCCAGCAGTTCAATTCTTAGGACGGGGAACACTGAAGCTTTCTTT.

The chain couples TRBV28 to TRBJ1-2, with 10 bases fitting TRBD1. There are 16 residues in the CDR3. The ends lost 5 bases at V and 4 bases at J; junction bases unmatched: 10. Germline V lookup: CDR1 MDHEN, CDR2 SYDVKM. CDR3 loop: CASSLLPGQGPYGYTF. The CDR3 nucleotides read TGTGCCAGCAGTCTCCTTCCGGGACAGGGGCCCTATGGCTACACCTTC.

The chain carries TRBV6-4 and TRBJ2-6, with D hard to call. The CDR3 covers 14 residues. Germline V lookup: CDR1 MRHNA, CDR2 SNTAGT. Trimming cost V 4 bases and J 4 bases, with 8 bases left between them. The CDR3 nucleotides are TGTGCCAGCAGTGTTATGTCCGGGGCCAACGTCCTGACTTTC. Its protein product is CASSVMSGANVLTF.

This clone was detected once. The chain uses TRBV20-1 and TRBJ2-5, with unresolved D. The CDR3 is made up of 11 amino acids. From germline, CDR1 is DFQATT and CDR2 SNEGSKA (reference sequence). CDR3 in amino acids: CSHRVRETQYF. The CDR3 DNA follows: TGCAGCCACCGGGTTAGGGAGACCCAGTACTTC.

This clone was seen a handful of times. The gene calls are TRBV5-6 and TRBJ1-2; possibly TRBD1 for D (5 bases). The V gene lost 0 bases and the J gene lost 0 bases, with 9 bases spanning the gap. The CDR3 length is 15 residues. CDR1 SGHDT and CDR2 YYEEEE come from the germline V gene. This CDR3 is CASSLGGGPNYGYTF. The CDR3, as DNA: TGTGCCAGCAGCTTGGGTGGGGGTCCTAACTATGGCTACACCTTC.

CDR3 sequence: CASRRSEKLFF. In DNA form, the CDR3 reads TGTGCCAGCAGGCGATCAGAAAAACTGTTTTTT. The V call is TRBV3-1 (or the pseudogene TRBV3-2), the J call TRBJ1-4; D is unclear. V was trimmed by 6 bases and J by 8 bases, leaving 7 bases between them. This CDR3 is built from 11 residues. From germline, CDR1 is LGHDT and CDR2 YNNKEL (reference sequence).

The CDR3 protein is CATRPRADTEAFF. The CDR3 coding sequence is TGTGCCACCAGGCCCAGGGCGGACACTGAAGCTTTCTTT. The chain joins TRBV24-1 to TRBJ1-1, with D perhaps matching TRBD1 (5 bases). Germline CDR1 KGHDR, CDR2 SFDVKD. V lost 7 bases and J 3 bases, leaving 11 bases between the germline ends. The CDR3 runs 13 residues.

The rearrangement links TRBV11-2 to TRBJ2-7; unclear D gene. Germline-derived CDR1 and CDR2 are SGHAT and FQNNGV. The CDR3 runs 16 residues. V gave up 5 bases and J gave up 0 bases, with 17 bases separating them. The CDR3 DNA reads as TGTGCCAGCAGCCTTATCTCTTCCGCCGGCTCCTACGAGCAGTACTTC. Translating gives CASSLISSAGSYEQYF. The whole variable domain, remainder taken from reference TRBV11-2 and TRBJ2-7, is EAGVAQSPRYKIIEKRQSVAFWCNPISGHATLYWYQQILGQGPKLLIQFQNNGVVDDSQLPKDRFSAERLKGVDSTLKIQPAKLEDSAVYLCASSLISSAGSYEQYFGPGTRLTVT.

The chain carries TRBV7-2 and TRBJ1-5; D remains unclear. The germline V gene has CDR1 SGHTA and CDR2 FQGNSA. With 2 bases removed from V and 7 bases from J, the gap between germline ends came to 9 bases. This CDR3 spans 13 amino acids. The CDR3 DNA is TGTGCCAGCAGCTTAAGGCTCCAGCAGCCCCAGCATTTT. Protein sequence: CASSLRLQQPQHF.

The chain has TRBV5-4 and TRBJ1-6; tentative D call: TRBD1 (5 bases). V was clipped by 2 bases and J by 6 bases, with 9 bases between them. This CDR3 contains 14 residues. Germline lookup yields CDR1 SGHNT and CDR2 YYREEE (reference sequence). The CDR3 sequence: CASSFRGGNSPLHF. CDR3 bases: TGTGCCAGCAGCTTCCGGGGCGGTAATTCACCCCTCCACTTT.

This clone came up once. This chain joins TRBV19 and TRBJ2-1; 11 bases agree with TRBD1. V lost 7 bases to trimming and J lost 6 bases; unmatched junction nucleotides: 14. Germline assignment: CDR1 LNHDA and CDR2 SQIVND (reference sequence). There are 17 residues in the CDR3. CDR3 loop: CASTSRVGTGGFNEQFF. In nucleotides, the CDR3 is TGTGCCAGTACCAGTAGGGTAGGGACAGGGGGTTTCAATGAGCAGTTCTTC.

The CDR3 loop reads CASSYSGDEQETQYF. CDR3 bases: TGTGCCAGCAGTTACTCAGGGGACGAGCAAGAGACCCAGTACTTC. This sequence joins TRBV6-6 and TRBJ2-5; D may be TRBD1 or TRBD2 (5 bases each). Germline V gene sequence: CDR1 MNHNY, CDR2 SVGAGI (reference sequence). Between the trimmed V and J ends, which lost 0 bases and 2 bases, there was a span of 10 bases. This CDR3 is built from 15 residues.

This chain uses TRBV28 with TRBJ1-2; 10 bases match TRBD1. With V trimmed by 3 bases and J by 8 bases, 6 bases remained unmatched. The V gene's germline CDR1 is MDHEN and CDR2 SYDVKM. CDR3 size: 14 residues. CDR3 coding DNA: TGTGCCAGCAGTTTCCCCGGGACAGGGGTCGGCTACACCTTC. It is translated as CASSFPGTGVGYTF.

The chain couples TRBV25-1 to TRBJ2-1; TRBD2 matches at 8 bases. The CDR3 is 15 residues long. Germline V lookup: CDR1 MGHDK, CDR2 SYGVNS. The V gene end was trimmed by 8 bases and the J gene end by 3 bases; junction bases not matched to a gene: 9. Here the CDR3 DNA reads TGTGCCAGCGGGCGGGGGGCTCCCTTCTACAATGAGCAGTTCTTC. Translating it yields CASGRGAPFYNEQFF.

V gene TRBV19 combines with J gene TRBJ1-1; 9 bases are shared with TRBD1. The CDR3 runs 16 residues. Germline V gives CDR1 LNHDA, CDR2 SQIVND (reference sequence). V lost 2 bases to trimming and J lost 8 bases; unmatched junction nucleotides: 12. CDR3 region: CASSIPGQGKSKEAFF. In DNA form, the CDR3 reads TGTGCCAGTAGTATACCCGGACAGGGGAAGAGTAAAGAAGCTTTCTTT. Combining the CDR3 with reference TRBV19 and TRBJ1-1 gives the whole variable domain DGGITQSPKYLFRKEGQNVTLSCEQNLNHDAMYWYRQDPGQGLRLIYYSQIVNDFQKGDIAEGYSVSREKKESFPLTVTSAQKNPTAFYLCASSIPGQGKSKEAFFGQGTRLTVV.

The chain uses TRBV5-1 and TRBJ2-7; 12 nucleotides align to TRBD2. This CDR3 spans 16 amino acids. J lost 2 bases, V lost 4 bases, and 7 bases had no gene match. Germline CDR1 is SGHRS and CDR2 is YFSETQ. The CDR3 spells CASSPKSSGGAYEQYF. The CDR3 DNA follows: TGCGCCAGCAGCCCAAAATCTAGCGGGGGGGCCTACGAGCAGTACTTC.

This chain joins TRBV7-3 and TRBJ2-3; maybe TRBD1 (6 bases). V lost 5 bases and J 5 bases, leaving 17 bases between the germline ends. CDR3 length equals 15 residues. The germline CDR1 and CDR2 sequences are SGHTA and FQGTGA. The CDR3 spells CASSRSGQQGDTQYF. The CDR3 region has the DNA TGTGCCAGCAGCCGGTCCGGACAGCAGGGAGATACGCAGTATTTT. Filled out from reference TRBV7-3 and TRBJ2-3, the complete variable domain reads GAGVSQTPSNKVTEKGKYVELRCDPISGHTALYWYRQSLGQGPEFLIYFQGTGAADDSGLPNDRFFAVRPEGSVSTLKIQRTERGDSAVYLCASSRSGQQGDTQYFGPGTRLTVL.

A single count supports this clone. V usage is TRBV7-3 and J usage is TRBJ2-1; the match to TRBD2 covers 11 bases. The V gene end was trimmed by 5 bases and the J gene end by 6 bases; junction bases not matched to a gene: 6. Germline CDR1 SGHTA, CDR2 FQGTGA. CDR3 size: 15 residues. The CDR3 DNA reads as TGTGCCAGCAGCCCACTAGCGGGGGCGGGCAATGAGCAGTTCTTC. Residues: CASSPLAGAGNEQFF.

CDR3 bases: TGCAGCGTTGAATCAGGGTGGAATAATTATGGCTACACCTTC. Its translation is CSVESGWNNYGYTF. J is TRBJ1-2 and V is TRBV29-1, with D perhaps TRBD1 (5 bases). This CDR3 has 14 amino acids. The germline gives CDR1 SQVTM, CDR2 ANQGSEA. Trimming cost V 2 bases and J 5 bases, with 15 bases left between them. Drawing the rest from reference TRBV29-1 and TRBJ1-2, the complete variable domain is SAVISQKPSRDICQRGTSLTIQCQVDSQVTMMFWYRQQPGQSLTLIATANQGSEATYESGFVIDKFPISRPNLTFSTLTVSNMSPEDSSIYLCSVESGWNNYGYTFGSGTRLTVV.

The chain couples TRBV6-1 to TRBJ1-2, with D perhaps matching TRBD1 (6 bases). This CDR3 region has 12 residues. With 2 bases removed from V and 7 bases from J, the gap between germline ends came to 8 bases. Germline assignment: CDR1 MNHNS and CDR2 SASEGT. CDR3 nucleotide sequence: TGTGCCAGCAGTGAAAGGACAGTTGGCTACACCTTC. Its protein product is CASSERTVGYTF.